The entry below describes one TCR beta chain. Its antigen is still unknown. Possible read error: a much larger clone is one base away. The 5'RACE template-switching step produced TCR cDNA and added a universal primer site and UMIs. One entry per CDR3 protein, called by TCRdb with MiXCR from the 5' RACE reads. The data show under 150,000 distinct CDR3 sequences, with 6.5% to 8.5% seen just once and 0.73% held by the top ten. V was shortened by 10 bases and J by 8 bases, with 15 bases between the two germline ends. The CDR3 length is 12 residues. Germline values: CDR1 MDHEN, CDR2 SYDVKM. The data belong to a study of T cells after yellow fever vaccination. Study in general: Preparing low-cell-number fractions relied on SMART-Seq v4 Ultra Low Input. Findings and caveats of the study: Subsequent to the booster, the majority of primary-vaccination clones reappeared (around 96% CD4, approximately 90% CD8). Overall, a small share of clonotypes was seen in both CD4 and CD8 compartments.

The specimen comprised CD4+ T cells sorted from PBMCs, sampled 5 days after the yellow fever booster vaccination. The chain recombines TRBV28 with TRBJ2-1; D may be TRBD1 (6 bases). The clonotype originates from a young man who received the YFV17D yellow fever vaccine. Here the CDR3 reads CATRRGFDEQFF. The CDR3 DNA reads TGTGCCACCCGCAGGGGTTTCGATGAGCAGTTCTTC.